This passage covers 10 T cell receptor beta chains from one sample sequenced in a study of OX40 agonist ivuxolimab in advanced cancers. Sequenced by immunoSEQ multiplex PCR; TCRdb stores in-frame clones only, minus some. The sample lists 60,000 to 85,000 clones, 92% seen once, with approximately 8.6% in the top ten. The sample here was CD4+ or CD8+ T cells sorted from blood, taken in a trial of the OX40 agonist ivuxolimab. These receptors were collected from an adult with an advanced solid tumor such as melanoma, head and neck, liver or kidney cancer.

The chain employs TRBV7-2 and TRBJ1-2; D is undetermined. CDR3 size: 12 residues. In germline, CDR1 is SGHTA, CDR2 FQGNSA. V was shortened by 2 bases and J by 6 bases, with 7 bases between the two germline ends. Here the CDR3 reads CASSLSPHGYTF. The CDR3, as DNA: TGTGCCAGCAGCTTATCCCCCCATGGCTACACCTTC.

The CDR3 DNA reads as TGTGCCAGCAGCCCTGTTGATTGGGGGACCGGGGAGCTGTTTTTT. Translated: CASSPVDWGTGELFF. The chain couples TRBV7-9 to TRBJ2-2, with D possibly being TRBD1 or TRBD2 (5 bases each). The CDR3 totals 15 residues. Germline CDR1 reads SEHNR; CDR2 reads FQNEAQ (reference sequence). V was clipped by 5 bases and J by 5 bases, with 15 bases between them.

This clone was seen a single time. The genes are TRBV7-6 and TRBJ1-2; possibly TRBD1 for D (6 bases). The CDR3 contains 15 residues. Germline V gene lookup returns CDR1 SGHVS and CDR2 FNYEAQ. Trimming took 5 bases from V and 1 from J, leaving 14 bases between them. In DNA, the CDR3 is TGTGCCAGCAGCCCGCGACAGGTCTATAACTATGGCTACACCTTC. The encoded protein is CASSPRQVYNYGYTF.

This clone is a singleton in its sample. The V call is TRBV7-6, the J call TRBJ2-5, with 7 bases aligning to TRBD1. The CDR3 consists of 13 residues. The germline V gene has CDR1 SGHVS and CDR2 FNYEAQ. After removal of 4 bases from V and 5 bases from J, the junction contained 4 bases not matched to a gene. CDR3 coding DNA: TGTGCCAGCAGCTCCAGGGGGTGGGAGACCCAGTACTTC. This gives the protein CASSSRGWETQYF.

The V and J genes are TRBV4-1 and TRBJ2-3; 12 bases agree with TRBD2. The CDR3 totals 17 residues. CDR1 MGHRA and CDR2 YSYEKL come from the germline V gene. Trimming at V came to 4 bases and at J to 4 bases, leaving 9 bases not matched to a gene. DNA for the CDR3: TGCGCCAGCAGCCCGTTACTAGCGGGGGGCTCCGCAGATACGCAGTATTTT. This codes for CASSPLLAGGSADTQYF.

The count of this clone is one. V is TRBV27 and J is TRBJ2-7; 8 bases match TRBD1. Germline CDR1 reads MNHEY; CDR2 reads SMNVEV (reference sequence). V lost 5 bases, J lost 2 bases, and 5 bases stayed unmatched. This CDR3 has 14 residues. The DNA of the CDR3 is TGTGCCAGCAGTCACCGGGACAGGACCTACGAGCAGTACTTC. Amino acid sequence: CASSHRDRTYEQYF.

This sequence joins TRBV19 and TRBJ2-2; D remains ambiguous. Trimming shortened V by 7 bases and J by 3 bases, and 12 bases separated the two germline ends. The CDR3 sequence is 14 residues long. Germline V gene data show CDR1 as LNHDA and CDR2 as SQIVND (reference sequence). CDR3 nucleotide sequence: TGTGCCAGTAATTACGGGCAGGACACCGGGGAGCTGTTTTTT. This codes for CASNYGQDTGELFF.

The chain carries TRBV11-2 and TRBJ2-7, with D perhaps matching TRBD2 (5 bases). The CDR3 consists of 13 residues. Looked up from germline, CDR1 is SGHAT and CDR2 is FQNNGV. V was trimmed by 5 bases and J by 2 bases, leaving 10 bases between them. The CDR3 DNA reads TGTGCCAGCAGCCCCGGACTTACCTACGAGCAGTACTTC. Its protein product is CASSPGLTYEQYF. Drawing the rest from reference TRBV11-2 and TRBJ2-7, the complete variable domain is EAGVAQSPRYKIIEKRQSVAFWCNPISGHATLYWYQQILGQGPKLLIQFQNNGVVDDSQLPKDRFSAERLKGVDSTLKIQPAKLEDSAVYLCASSPGLTYEQYFGPGTRLTVT.

V is TRBV6-5 and J is TRBJ1-3; D ambiguous. With 0 bases removed from V and 2 bases from J, the gap between germline ends came to 11 bases. CDR1 MNHEY and CDR2 SVGAGI come from the germline V gene. There are 16 residues in the CDR3. Here the CDR3 DNA reads TGTGCCAGCAGTTACTCTGGGGAGGGCGCTGGAAACACCATATATTTT. Residues: CASSYSGEGAGNTIYF.

The chain is built from TRBV30 and TRBJ2-7; no definite D call. CDR3 size: 12 residues. Per germline, CDR1 GTSNPN and CDR2 SVGIG (reference sequence). Between the trimmed V and J ends, which lost 2 bases and 0 bases, there was a span of 5 bases. The CDR3 sequence is CAWSRDSYEQYF. CDR3 coding DNA: TGTGCCTGGAGTCGCGACTCCTACGAGCAGTACTTC. The entire variable domain, with the rest obtained from reference TRBV30 and TRBJ2-7, is as follows: SQTIHQWPATLVQPVGSPLSLECTVEGTSNPNLYWYRQAAGRGLQLLFYSVGIGQISSEVPQNLSASRPQDRQFILSSKKLLLSDSGFYLCAWSRDSYEQYFGPGTRLTVT.